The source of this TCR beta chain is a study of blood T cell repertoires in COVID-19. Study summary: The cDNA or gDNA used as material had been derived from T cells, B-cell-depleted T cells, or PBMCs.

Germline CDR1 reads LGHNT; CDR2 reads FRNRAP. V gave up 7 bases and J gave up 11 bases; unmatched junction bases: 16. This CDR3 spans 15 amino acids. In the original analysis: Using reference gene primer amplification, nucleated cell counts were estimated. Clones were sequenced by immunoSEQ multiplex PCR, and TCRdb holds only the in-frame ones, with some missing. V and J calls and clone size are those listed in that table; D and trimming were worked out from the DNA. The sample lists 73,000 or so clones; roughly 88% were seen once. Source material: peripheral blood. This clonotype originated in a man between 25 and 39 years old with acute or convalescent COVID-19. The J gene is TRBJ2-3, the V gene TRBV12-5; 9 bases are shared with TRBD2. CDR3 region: CASAHWRDSGSLQYF. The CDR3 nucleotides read TGTGCTAGTGCCCACTGGAGGGATAGCGGGAGTTTGCAGTATTTT.